The next 32 T cell receptor beta chains were all read from a single sample in a study of control samples from healthy donors and cancer patients. The data were produced by immunoSEQ multiplex PCR, yet TCRdb's version contains in-frame clones alone and is incomplete. The table records about 15,000 clones, more than 75% of them present only once. The sample consisted of PBMCs. The origin of the receptors is a woman in her 70s with colorectal cancer.

The chain employs TRBV10-3 and TRBJ1-4; D is unresolved. CDR1 ENHRY and CDR2 SYGVKD come from the germline V gene. The CDR3 runs to 16 residues. V lost 4 bases, J lost 0 bases, and 12 bases lay in between. The CDR3 DNA follows: TGTGCCATCAGTGGATACCCACTCGCAACTAATGAAAAACTGTTTTTT. Translated: CAISGYPLATNEKLFF.

The genes are TRBV7-2 and TRBJ1-2, with D uncertain. Germline assignment: CDR1 SGHTA and CDR2 FQGNSA. V lost 5 bases and J lost 4, with 5 bases in between. The CDR3 loop spans 11 amino acids. The CDR3: CASSPAYGYTF. The CDR3, as DNA: TGTGCCAGCAGCCCAGCCTATGGCTACACCTTC. The whole variable domain, filled in from reference TRBV7-2 and TRBJ1-2, reads GAGVSQSPSNKVTEKGKDVELRCDPISGHTALYWYRQSLGQGLEFLIYFQGNSAPDKSGLPSDRFSAERTGGSVSTLTIQRTQQEDSAVYLCASSPAYGYTFGSGTRLTVV.

The V and J genes are TRBV4-2 and TRBJ1-5, with D uncertain. This CDR3 is 13 amino acids long. The V gene lost 0 bases and the J gene lost 5 bases, with 5 bases spanning the gap. The germline V gene encodes CDR1 LGHNA and CDR2 YNFKEQ. The CDR3 loop reads CASSQDPHQPQHF. In DNA form, the CDR3 reads TGTGCCAGCAGCCAAGATCCCCATCAGCCCCAGCATTTT.

The chain recombines TRBV7-3 with TRBJ2-7; D remains ambiguous. Germline V gene lookup returns CDR1 SGHTA and CDR2 FQGTGA. Trimming pared 1 base from V and 2 bases from J, leaving 9 bases between. The CDR3 has 14 amino acids. In nucleotides, the CDR3 is TGTGCCAGCAGCTTAAATCCAGGCCCCTACGAGCAGTACTTC. This encodes CASSLNPGPYEQYF.

The chain joins TRBV14 to TRBJ1-6; no clear D. The V end lost 0 bases, the J end lost 16 bases, and 10 bases lay between the germline ends. Germline-derived CDR1 and CDR2 are SGHDN and FVKESK. This CDR3 is 12 amino acids long. Here the CDR3 DNA reads TGTGCCAGCAGCCAAGATCGCCTAACTCTCCACTTT. It codes for CASSQDRLTLHF.

V is TRBV7-3 and J is TRBJ2-5, with TRBD2 identical over 7 bases. The V gene end was trimmed by 4 bases and the J gene end by 4 bases; junction bases not matched to a gene: 9. From germline, CDR1 is SGHTA and CDR2 FQGTGA. The length of the CDR3 is 15 residues. The CDR3 nucleotides read TGTGCCAGCAGCTCCGCGGGACTACCAACAGAGACCCAGTACTTC. It codes for CASSSAGLPTETQYF.

V usage is TRBV5-6 and J usage is TRBJ2-7, with D tentatively TRBD2 (5 bases). CDR1 and CDR2 from the germline V gene are SGHDT and YYEEEE. The ends were cut back, 5 bases at V and 1 base at J, with 7 bases in the middle. The CDR3 covers 12 residues. In DNA, the CDR3 is TGTGCCAGCAGTGGGGAGTCCTACGAGCAGTACTTC. Its protein is CASSGESYEQYF. Variable domain in full (rest from reference TRBV5-6 and TRBJ2-7): DAGVTQSPTHLIKTRGQQVTLRCSPKSGHDTVSWYQQALGQGPQFIFQYYEEEERQRGNFPDRFSGHQFPNYSSELNVNALLLGDSALYLCASSGESYEQYFGPGTRLTVT.

This clone was recorded a few times. This sequence joins TRBV12-3 or TRBV12-4 and TRBJ1-2, with D perhaps matching TRBD1 (5 bases). CDR3 length: 13 amino acids. The germline V and J ends were trimmed by 6 bases and 4 bases, with 12 bases remaining between them. The CDR3 DNA sequence: TGTGCCAGCAGCCCCGGGGCCACCTATGGCTACACCTTC. Translation: CASSPGATYGYTF.

The chain links TRBV9 to TRBJ1-2; D ambiguous. This CDR3 comprises 12 residues. V lost 0 bases to trimming and J lost 9 bases, with 9 bases between them. From germline, CDR1 is SGDLS and CDR2 YYNGEE. Here the CDR3 reads CASSVGGRSYTF. The CDR3 DNA reads TGTGCCAGCAGCGTAGGGGGTAGGAGCTACACCTTC.

This sequence joins TRBV19 and TRBJ1-2, with 9 bases that match TRBD1. The CDR3 has 15 residues. Germline CDR1 and CDR2: LNHDA and SQIVND (reference sequence). Trimming removed 3 bases from V and 4 bases from J; junction bases left unmatched: 6. The CDR3 loop reads CASSMGTGTLYGYTF. The CDR3 coding sequence is TGTGCCAGTAGTATGGGGACAGGGACCCTCTATGGCTACACCTTC.

V gene TRBV18 combines with J gene TRBJ2-2, with TRBD1 matching over 8 bases. J gave up 4 bases and V 3 bases, and 7 bases lay outside the gene matches. CDR3 length: 16 amino acids. Germline V CDR1 and CDR2: KGHSH, LQKENI. The DNA of the CDR3 is TGTGCCAGCTCACCCGGACAGGGAGGCGGCACCGGGGAGCTGTTTTTT. Translating gives CASSPGQGGGTGELFF.

This chain joins TRBV3-1 (or the pseudogene TRBV3-2) and TRBJ2-7, with 7 bases matching TRBD2. Unmatched junction bases numbered 8, after V lost 6 bases and J lost 3 bases. The CDR3 contains 14 residues. The V gene's germline CDR1 is LGHDT and CDR2 YNNKEL (reference sequence). The CDR3 nucleotides are TGTGCCAGCAGTCCGGCTCCTAGCGGCTACGAGCAGTACTTC. Protein: CASSPAPSGYEQYF.

For this clone: A junction boundary mismatches the germline segment, possibly from a read error. V and J are TRBV6-2 or TRBV6-3 and TRBJ1-1; D remains unclear. Germline assignment: CDR1 MNHEY and CDR2 SVGEGT. The CDR3 has 14 amino acids. CDR3 residues: CVSSYGSTNTEAFF. CDR3 DNA sequence: TGTGTCAGCAGTTATGGCAGCACGAACACTGAAGCTTTCTTT.

This chain connects TRBV11-2 to TRBJ2-2; the D gene is possibly TRBD1 (5 bases). Per germline, CDR1 SGHAT and CDR2 FQNNGV. Trimming stripped 1 base from V and 0 bases from J, with 9 bases between. CDR3 length equals 16 residues. CDR3 amino acids: CASSLGQGSNTGELFF. The CDR3 nucleotides read TGTGCCAGCAGCTTAGGTCAGGGCTCGAACACCGGGGAGCTGTTTTTT.

The chain is built from TRBV18 and TRBJ2-7; 8 nucleotides match TRBD1. Trimming removed 3 bases from V and 3 bases from J; junction bases left unmatched: 1. This CDR3 spans 13 amino acids. Germline CDR1 reads KGHSH; CDR2 reads LQKENI. CDR3 sequence reads: CASSPGTGYEQYF. In nucleotides, the CDR3 is TGTGCCAGCTCACCCGGGACAGGCTACGAGCAGTACTTC.

The genes are TRBV18 and TRBJ1-2; 7 bases match TRBD1. The V gene's germline CDR1 is KGHSH and CDR2 LQKENI. This CDR3 region has 12 residues. With V trimmed by 3 bases and J by 10 bases, 5 bases remained unmatched. Here the CDR3 DNA reads TGTGCCAGCTCACCCCGACAGGGACTCTACACCTTC. Its protein is CASSPRQGLYTF.

The chain carries TRBV3-1 (or the pseudogene TRBV3-2) and TRBJ1-5; D gene unclear. Trimming stripped 1 base from V and 7 bases from J, with 14 bases between. The length of the CDR3 is 15 residues. Germline V gene data show CDR1 as LGHDT and CDR2 as YNNKEL (reference sequence). The CDR3 DNA is TGTGCCAGCAGCCAAGGGGGAAGAGCGGACCAGCCCCAGCATTTT. Translating it yields CASSQGGRADQPQHF.

This rearrangement joins TRBV4-2 to TRBJ1-4; 8 nucleotides match TRBD1. The germline CDR1 and CDR2 sequences are LGHNA and YNFKEQ. With V trimmed by 4 bases and J by 8 bases, 12 bases remained unmatched. CDR3 size: 16 residues. The CDR3 sequence: CASSLGTGVSGEKLFF. CDR3 bases: TGTGCCAGCAGCCTAGGGACAGGCGTTTCCGGCGAAAAACTGTTTTTT.

The CDR3: CASSSGTGHDTQYF. The CDR3 region has the DNA TGTGCCAGCAGCTCAGGGACAGGGCATGATACGCAGTATTTT. The J gene is TRBJ2-3, the V gene TRBV7-9, with 9 bases matching TRBD1. The V gene's germline CDR1 is SEHNR and CDR2 FQNEAQ (reference sequence). The CDR3 consists of 14 residues. V lost 4 bases to trimming and J lost 6 bases; unmatched junction nucleotides: 5.

This clone is classed as medium-sized (0.01 to 0.1%). V is TRBV7-8 and J is TRBJ2-5; 9 nucleotides align to TRBD2. The CDR3 has 15 amino acids. From germline, CDR1 is SGHVS and CDR2 FQNEAQ. Trimming took 5 bases from V and 5 from J; bases not matched to a gene: 9. The CDR3 coding sequence is TGTGCCAGCAGCCCTCTCGCGGGAGGGGGGGAGACCCAGTACTTC. The encoded protein is CASSPLAGGGETQYF.

The chain uses TRBV9 and TRBJ2-5, with D tentatively TRBD2 (5 bases). This CDR3 spans 15 amino acids. The germline V gene encodes CDR1 SGDLS and CDR2 YYNGEE. Trimming removed 4 bases at V and 0 bases at J, with 13 bases between. CDR3 in amino acids: CASSPGNGNQETQYF. In DNA form, the CDR3 reads TGTGCCAGCAGCCCCGGGAATGGAAACCAAGAGACCCAGTACTTC.

CDR3: CASTTGRNGYTF. CDR3 DNA: TGTGCCAGCACAACGGGACGCAATGGCTACACCTTC. The chain couples TRBV27 to TRBJ1-2; D might be TRBD1 (5 bases). Germline V gene sequence: CDR1 MNHEY, CDR2 SMNVEV (reference sequence). The CDR3 is 12 amino acids. V was pared by 7 bases and J by 6 bases, with 12 bases between.

This rearrangement joins TRBV6-1 to TRBJ2-1; D gene uncertain. This CDR3 region has 13 residues. In germline, CDR1 is MNHNS, CDR2 SASEGT. V lost 1 base and J lost 12, with 13 bases in between. CDR3 nucleotide sequence: TGTGCCAGCAGTGAAGTGGGTGCTGGACGGCAGTTCTTC. This encodes CASSEVGAGRQFF.

The chain links TRBV6-5 to TRBJ2-7; D perhaps matches TRBD1 (5 bases). There are 16 residues in the CDR3. Germline V lookup: CDR1 MNHEY, CDR2 SVGAGI. V was cut by 0 bases and J by 5 bases, with 17 bases left in between. The CDR3 bases are TGTGCCAGCAGTTACTCGAAAATCAGGGATCCCCACGAGCAGTACTTC. Translating gives CASSYSKIRDPHEQYF.

The rearrangement links TRBV4-1 to TRBJ2-3, with 9 nucleotides matching TRBD1. The CDR3 has 17 residues. V lost 1 base to trimming and J lost 3 bases; unmatched junction nucleotides: 8. The germline V gene encodes CDR1 MGHRA and CDR2 YSYEKL. The CDR3 DNA reads as TGCGCCAGCAGCCAAGTTGGGACAGGGAGGGCAACAGATACGCAGTATTTT. This sequence encodes CASSQVGTGRATDTQYF.

The J gene is TRBJ1-2, the V gene TRBV2; no definite D call. The germline gives CDR1 SNHLY, CDR2 FYNNEI. V lost 0 bases to trimming and J lost 5 bases, with 13 bases between them. The CDR3 extends over 15 amino acids. CDR3 region: CASSEAAGTWYGYTF. CDR3 coding DNA: TGTGCCAGCAGTGAAGCGGCGGGCACTTGGTATGGCTACACCTTC.

This chain links TRBV6-2 or TRBV6-3 with TRBJ2-7; D is undetermined. This CDR3 is 15 amino acids long. The germline gives CDR1 MNHEY, CDR2 SVGEGT. The V and J ends lost 2 bases and 2 bases respectively, with 13 bases between them. CDR3 region: CASSYLLSPTYEQYF. The CDR3 bases are TGTGCCAGCAGTTACCTGTTAAGTCCGACCTACGAGCAGTACTTC.

This chain connects TRBV7-6 to TRBJ2-6; D is unclear. Trimming removed 2 bases from V and 0 bases from J, with 8 bases in between. This CDR3 is 16 amino acids long. CDR1 and CDR2 (germline): SGHVS, FNYEAQ. CDR3 loop: CASSLLATSGANVLTF. CDR3 sequence (DNA): TGTGCCAGCAGCTTATTAGCTACCTCTGGGGCCAACGTCCTGACTTTC.

The chain recombines TRBV6-6 with TRBJ1-6; D may be TRBD1 (6 bases). This CDR3 is 17 amino acids long. V lost 5 bases and J 7 bases, leaving 21 bases between the germline ends. Germline lookup yields CDR1 MNHNY and CDR2 SVGAGI (reference sequence). The CDR3 DNA reads TGTGCCAGCAGTCCTTGGGAGGGGGAGCGCCACAATTCACCCCTCCACTTT. This encodes CASSPWEGERHNSPLHF.

The chain joins TRBV4-2 to TRBJ2-3, with TRBD2 as a possible D gene (6 bases). The V end was cut by 0 bases, the J end by 0 bases, with 10 bases between. Germline loops: CDR1 LGHNA, CDR2 YNFKEQ. CDR3 size: 16 residues. CDR3 protein: CASSQDRSGSTDTQYF. In DNA form, the CDR3 reads TGTGCCAGCAGCCAAGATCGGAGCGGGAGCACAGATACGCAGTATTTT.

Here the CDR3 DNA reads TGTGCCAGTAGTATCACAGGGGGCATAAACATTCAGTACTTC. This sequence encodes CASSITGGINIQYF. V usage is TRBV19 and J usage is TRBJ2-4; 9 bases match TRBD1. Unmatched junction bases numbered 3, after V lost 3 bases and J lost 6 bases. Germline CDR1 LNHDA, CDR2 SQIVND (reference sequence). CDR3 length: 14 amino acids.

The chain combines TRBV7-9 with TRBJ2-3; D is unresolved. Germline assignment: CDR1 SEHNR and CDR2 FQNEAQ (reference sequence). The CDR3 loop spans 16 amino acids. V lost 5 bases to trimming and J lost 3 bases, with 18 bases between them. In nucleotides, the CDR3 is TGTGCCAGCAGCCAGCGCCGGGCTAGTGGGACAGATACGCAGTATTTT. Amino acids: CASSQRRASGTDTQYF.